The 21 T cell receptor beta chains below were found in one sample sequenced in a study of blood T cell repertoires in COVID-19. The table came from immunoSEQ multiplex PCR; TCRdb's copy has only in-frame clones and leaves some out. The sample has about 260,000 clones; roughly 90% are singletons. Sequencing used peripheral blood. The receptors were gathered from a human donor in a cohort sampled during active COVID-19.

The chain links TRBV13 to TRBJ2-7, with 8 bases that match TRBD2. With 6 bases clipped from V and 0 bases from J, the junction kept 4 bases outside the gene matches. The CDR3 runs to 14 residues. Germline values: CDR1 PRHDT, CDR2 FYEKMQ (reference sequence). In nucleotides, the CDR3 is TGTGCCAGCAGGTCGGGGGGGAGCTCCTACGAGCAGTACTTC. It yields the protein CASRSGGSSYEQYF.

V usage is TRBV25-1 and J usage is TRBJ2-2; TRBD2 matches 10 bases. From germline, CDR1 is MGHDK and CDR2 SYGVNS. The V and J ends lost 4 bases and 1 base, in that order; junction bases with no gene match: 3. This CDR3 has 16 amino acids. CDR3 DNA: TGTGCCAGCAGTGCCTTAGCGGGAGGGAACACCGGGGAGCTGTTTTTT. Encoded protein: CASSALAGGNTGELFF. The whole variable domain, remainder taken from reference TRBV25-1 and TRBJ2-2, is EADIYQTPRYLVIGTGKKITLECSQTMGHDKMYWYQQDPGMELHLIHYSYGVNSTEKGDLSSESTVSRIRTEHFPLTLESARPSHTSQYLCASSALAGGNTGELFFGEGSRLTVL.

Here the CDR3 reads CASSPTGQSSGNTIYF. CDR3 in DNA: TGTGCCAGCAGCCCTACCGGACAGTCCTCTGGAAACACCATATATTTT. V gene TRBV7-6 combines with J gene TRBJ1-3; D may be TRBD1 (6 bases). Germline V gene lookup returns CDR1 SGHVS and CDR2 FNYEAQ. The V end lost 5 bases, the J end lost 0 bases, and 14 bases lay between the germline ends. The CDR3 sequence is 16 residues long.

In regard to this clone: The identical CDR3 is also encoded by other nucleotide sequences in the sample. The V call is TRBV7-2, the J call TRBJ1-2; no definite D call. The V end was cut by 1 base, the J end by 4 bases, with 7 bases between. The length of the CDR3 is 13 residues. From germline, CDR1 is SGHTA and CDR2 FQGNSA. Here the CDR3 reads CASSLGQIYGYTF. The CDR3 DNA follows: TGTGCCAGCAGCTTAGGGCAGATCTATGGCTACACCTTC.

The J gene is TRBJ1-6, the V gene TRBV20-1; unclear D gene. Germline CDR1 and CDR2: DFQATT and SNEGSKA (reference sequence). With 3 bases removed from V and 7 bases from J, the gap between germline ends came to 13 bases. CDR3 length: 14 residues. This CDR3 reads CSASSVQENSPLHF. Here the CDR3 DNA reads TGCAGTGCTAGTTCCGTCCAGGAAAATTCACCCCTCCACTTT.

The V and J genes are TRBV4-1 and TRBJ1-3; D uncertain. Germline lookup yields CDR1 MGHRA and CDR2 YSYEKL. Trimming shortened V by 8 bases and J by 0 bases, and 14 bases separated the two germline ends. CDR3 length: 15 amino acids. The CDR3, as DNA: TGCGCCAGCTCCCCCTTGGGCCTCTCTGGAAACACCATATATTTT. It encodes CASSPLGLSGNTIYF.

There are a few counts of this clone. The same CDR3 is also encoded by other DNA sequences in this sample. The chain couples TRBV20-1 to TRBJ1-1; D perhaps matches TRBD1 (5 bases). The V gene lost 3 bases and the J gene lost 4 bases, with 6 bases spanning the gap. The CDR3 totals 11 residues. Germline CDR1 and CDR2: DFQATT and SNEGSKA (reference sequence). In DNA form, the CDR3 reads TGCAGTGCTAGTAGGGGCACTGAAGCTTTCTTT. Protein product: CSASRGTEAFF.

This CDR3 is CASSLGKTEAFF. In DNA, the CDR3 is TGCGCCAGCAGCTTGGGTAAAACTGAAGCTTTCTTT. The V gene is TRBV5-1, the J gene TRBJ1-1, with D uncertain. The length of the CDR3 is 12 residues. V lost 0 bases and J lost 5, with 5 bases in between. Germline loops: CDR1 SGHRS, CDR2 YFSETQ.

This chain links TRBV19 with TRBJ2-1, with 8 positions matching TRBD2. The ends lost 5 bases at V and 5 bases at J; junction bases unmatched: 8. The CDR3 length is 15 residues. Germline loops: CDR1 LNHDA, CDR2 SQIVND (reference sequence). The DNA for the CDR3 is TGTGCCAGTAGTGCTACCGGGACTAGTCACAATGAGCAGTTCTTC. Protein: CASSATGTSHNEQFF. Drawing the rest from reference TRBV19 and TRBJ2-1, the complete variable domain is DGGITQSPKYLFRKEGQNVTLSCEQNLNHDAMYWYRQDPGQGLRLIYYSQIVNDFQKGDIAEGYSVSREKKESFPLTVTSAQKNPTAFYLCASSATGTSHNEQFFGPGTRLTVL.

This clone appeared a single time. V usage is TRBV4-1 and J usage is TRBJ2-7, with 13 bases matching TRBD2. V was pared by 5 bases and J by 5 bases, with 6 bases of the junction left unmatched. The CDR3 totals 15 residues. The germline V gene encodes CDR1 MGHRA and CDR2 YSYEKL. The chain's CDR3 is CASSSPGTSGNEQYF. The CDR3, as DNA: TGCGCCAGCAGCTCCCCCGGGACTAGCGGGAACGAGCAGTACTTC.

This clone was detected only once. The chain carries TRBV18 and TRBJ2-7, with D unclear. V lost 4 bases and J 0 bases, leaving 10 bases between the germline ends. Germline CDR1 is KGHSH and CDR2 is LQKENI. The CDR3 has 14 residues. The CDR3 DNA reads TGTGCCAGCTCACTTGCGGCTAGCTCCTACGAGCAGTACTTC. Protein sequence: CASSLAASSYEQYF.

CDR3 amino acids: CASSPSGSTDTQYF. The CDR3, as DNA: TGTGCCAGCAGCCCAAGCGGAAGCACAGATACGCAGTATTTT. J is TRBJ2-3 and V is TRBV7-3, with D perhaps matching TRBD2 (5 bases). Trimming pared 5 bases from V and 0 bases from J, leaving 9 bases between. Germline V gives CDR1 SGHTA, CDR2 FQGTGA. This CDR3 has 14 amino acids.

The CDR3 loop is CASSYPPAGGGLRPPGKQYF. The DNA of the CDR3 is TGTGCCAGCAGTTACCCCCCAGCGGGAGGGGGTTTACGTCCACCTGGGAAGCAGTACTTC. This chain links TRBV6-2 or TRBV6-3 with TRBJ2-7, with 10 bases identical to TRBD2. Germline V CDR1 and CDR2: MNHEY, SVGEGT. Trimming at V came to 2 bases and at J to 8 bases, leaving 24 bases not matched to a gene. This CDR3 is 20 amino acids long.

The chain has TRBV6-5 and TRBJ1-5, with 11 bases aligning to TRBD1. V was pared by 0 bases and J by 6 bases, with 4 bases of the junction left unmatched. The germline V gene encodes CDR1 MNHEY and CDR2 SVGAGI. The CDR3 length is 16 residues. The DNA of the CDR3 is TGTGCCAGCAGTTACTCTACGGGACAGGGGGTTCAGCCCCAGCATTTT. Translation: CASSYSTGQGVQPQHF.

The chain recombines TRBV24-1 with TRBJ2-3; 8 bases line up with TRBD1. The CDR3 has 15 amino acids. CDR1 KGHDR and CDR2 SFDVKD come from the germline V gene. Losses at the gene ends were 3 bases for V and 3 bases for J; bases not matched to a gene: 4. Here the CDR3 reads CATSDGDRGTDTQYF. CDR3 nucleotides: TGTGCCACCAGTGATGGAGACAGGGGAACAGATACGCAGTATTTT.

V gene TRBV7-2 combines with J gene TRBJ2-1, with 7 bases that match TRBD1. The CDR3 runs to 13 residues. Germline V gene sequence: CDR1 SGHTA, CDR2 FQGNSA. V lost 5 bases, J lost 4 bases, and 2 bases stayed unmatched. The CDR3 here is CASSRQGYNEQFF. In DNA, the CDR3 is TGTGCCAGCAGCAGACAGGGTTACAATGAGCAGTTCTTC.

The chain joins TRBV10-3 to TRBJ1-1, with 10 nucleotides matching TRBD1. The J segment lost 6 bases and the V segment lost 6 bases, leaving 10 bases of the junction unmatched. The CDR3 runs to 15 residues. Germline CDR1 ENHRY, CDR2 SYGVKD. Here the CDR3 reads CAIRPSGTGVPEAFF. DNA for the CDR3: TGTGCCATCAGACCCTCCGGGACAGGGGTCCCTGAAGCTTTCTTT.

The CDR3 coding sequence is TGTGCCAGCAGTCCAGACCGAGCGGGGGCCGGGGCCAACGTCCTGACTTTC. This codes for CASSPDRAGAGANVLTF. The chain couples TRBV2 to TRBJ2-6, with TRBD2 matching over 8 bases. V trimming: 5 bases; J trimming: 4 bases; junction bases outside the gene matches: 10. The CDR3 length is 17 residues. Germline assignment: CDR1 SNHLY and CDR2 FYNNEI.

The chain uses TRBV5-1 and TRBJ1-1; TRBD1 aligns across 8 bases. This CDR3 region has 17 residues. The germline CDR1 and CDR2 sequences are SGHRS and YFSETQ. Trimming at V came to 3 bases and at J to 0 bases, leaving 10 bases not matched to a gene. The CDR3 nucleotides are TGCGCCAGCAGCTCCTACGGGACAGGACACATGAACACTGAAGCTTTCTTT. This gives the protein CASSSYGTGHMNTEAFF.

The J gene is TRBJ1-4, the V gene TRBV9; 9 bases align to TRBD1. The CDR3 covers 14 residues. The germline CDR1 and CDR2 sequences are SGDLS and YYNGEE. Germline trimming cut 4 bases from V and 7 bases from J; bases unmatched to any gene: 5. This CDR3 is CASSRGQGIEKLFF. CDR3 DNA sequence: TGTGCCAGCAGCCGGGGACAGGGTATTGAAAAACTGTTTTTT.

The chain uses TRBV6-5 and TRBJ2-1; 7 bases map to TRBD2. Germline CDR1 MNHEY, CDR2 SVGAGI. The CDR3 spans 12 residues. V lost 7 bases, J lost 10 bases, and 7 bases stayed unmatched. The CDR3 loop is CASTFGLGEQFF. CDR3 nucleotide sequence: TGTGCCAGCACATTCGGACTAGGCGAGCAGTTCTTC.